These 8 T cell receptor beta chains originate from one sample sequenced in a study of technical replicates of blood from a handful of donors. The table came from immunoSEQ multiplex PCR; TCRdb's copy has only in-frame clones and leaves some out. The table records 50,000 to 70,000 clones, 85% to 95% of them present only once. The sequenced sample was PBMCs. The receptor source for this set is a human donor in good health. Some clones in this sample may be carry-over from other donors' samples.

V usage is TRBV29-1 and J usage is TRBJ1-1; D unresolved. V was clipped by 4 bases and J by 0 bases, with 12 bases between them. CDR1 SQVTM and CDR2 ANQGSEA come from the germline V gene. The CDR3 sequence is 14 residues long. DNA for the CDR3: TGCAGCGTTGTAGGTACTACCATGAACACTGAAGCTTTCTTT. Translation: CSVVGTTMNTEAFF.

The chain employs TRBV4-1 and TRBJ2-7; D perhaps matches TRBD2 (5 bases). V lost 0 bases and J 3 bases, leaving 9 bases between the germline ends. Germline V gives CDR1 MGHRA, CDR2 YSYEKL. The CDR3 runs 14 residues. The CDR3 is CASSQDGIRYEQYF. CDR3 nucleotides: TGCGCCAGCAGCCAAGACGGGATACGCTACGAGCAGTACTTC.

The J gene is TRBJ1-2, the V gene TRBV6-5; the D gene is possibly TRBD1 (5 bases). Germline V gives CDR1 MNHEY, CDR2 SVGAGI. CDR3 length: 15 residues. Deletions cut 5 bases from V and 6 bases from J, with 19 bases between. The CDR3 region is CASSHHFMGQDGYTF. For the CDR3, the DNA is TGTGCCAGCAGTCACCACTTTATGGGGCAGGATGGCTACACCTTC.

The chain combines TRBV6-4 with TRBJ2-5; D uncertain. CDR3 length equals 10 residues. V shed 8 bases and J shed 5 bases, with 6 bases lying between them. Germline CDR1 MRHNA, CDR2 SNTAGT. Written as DNA, the CDR3 is TGTGCCAGCGTTAATGAGACCCAGTACTTC. Protein product: CASVNETQYF.

V and J are TRBV11-2 and TRBJ2-5, with D hard to call. The CDR3 contains 13 residues. V was cut by 2 bases and J by 1 base, with 5 bases left in between. Germline loops: CDR1 SGHAT, CDR2 FQNNGV. CDR3 sequence: CASSLFSQETQYF. The CDR3 DNA is TGTGCCAGCAGCTTATTCAGCCAAGAGACCCAGTACTTC.

The genes are TRBV6-4 and TRBJ2-1; D may be TRBD1 (7 bases). V lost 6 bases and J lost 4, with 16 bases in between. From germline, CDR1 is MRHNA and CDR2 SNTAGT. The CDR3 runs to 15 residues. DNA of the CDR3: TGTGCCAGCAGCTCTGCGGAGGGGGCGTACAATGAGCAGTTCTTC. The encoded protein is CASSSAEGAYNEQFF.

This chain uses TRBV19 with TRBJ2-5, with D maybe TRBD1 (5 bases). V lost 6 bases and J lost 1, with 12 bases in between. This CDR3 contains 14 residues. Germline assignment: CDR1 LNHDA and CDR2 SQIVND (reference sequence). For the CDR3, the DNA is TGTGCCAGTAGCCTCACAGGTGTCCAAGAGACCCAGTACTTC. It encodes CASSLTGVQETQYF.

The rearrangement uses TRBV9 and TRBJ1-2, with a tentative D call TRBD1 (6 bases). Germline V gene sequence: CDR1 SGDLS, CDR2 YYNGEE. The CDR3 spans 16 residues. With 3 bases removed from V and 6 bases from J, the gap between germline ends came to 21 bases. The CDR3 loop is CASSGLGLRGAHGYTF. CDR3 DNA: TGTGCCAGCAGCGGACTTGGACTCCGGGGGGCTCATGGCTACACCTTC.